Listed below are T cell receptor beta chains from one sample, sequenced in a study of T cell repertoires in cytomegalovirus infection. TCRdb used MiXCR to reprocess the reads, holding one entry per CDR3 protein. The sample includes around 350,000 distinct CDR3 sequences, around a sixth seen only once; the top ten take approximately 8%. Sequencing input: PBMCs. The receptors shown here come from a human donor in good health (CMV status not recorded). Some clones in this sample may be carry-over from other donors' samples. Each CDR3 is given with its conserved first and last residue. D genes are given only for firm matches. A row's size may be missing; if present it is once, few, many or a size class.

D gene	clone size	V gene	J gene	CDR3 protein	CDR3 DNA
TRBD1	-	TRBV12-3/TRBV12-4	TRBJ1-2	CASSPRDRGSRYTF	TGTGCCAGCAGTCCCCGGGACAGGGGGAGTCGCTACACCTTC
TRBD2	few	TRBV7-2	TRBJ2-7	CASRKLAGGPGYEQYF	TGTGCCAGCAGGAAACTAGCGGGGGGGCCGGGTTACGAGCAGTACTTC
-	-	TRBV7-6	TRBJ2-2	CASSLNFRTSYTGELFF	TGTGCCAGCAGCCTAAACTTTAGGACGTCGTACACCGGGGAGCTGTTTTTT
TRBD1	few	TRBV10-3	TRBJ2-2	CAGGTGSSGELFF	TGTGCCGGAGGGACAGGGAGTAGCGGGGAGCTGTTTTTT
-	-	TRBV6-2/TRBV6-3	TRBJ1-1	CASSWRVLNTEAFF	TGTGCCAGCAGTTGGAGGGTATTGAACACTGAAGCTTTCTTT
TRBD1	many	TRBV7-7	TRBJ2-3	CASSWGQLGDTQYF	TGTGCCAGCAGCTGGGGACAGCTTGGAGATACGCAGTATTTT
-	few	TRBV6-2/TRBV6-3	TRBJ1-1	CASGNGGDTEAFF	TGTGCCAGCGGAAATGGGGGGGACACTGAAGCTTTCTTT
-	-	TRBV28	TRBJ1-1	CASSSLKAVNTEAFF	TGTGCCAGCAGTTCCCTCAAAGCAGTAAACACTGAAGCTTTCTTT
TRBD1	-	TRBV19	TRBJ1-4	CASSMWQGDEKLFF	TGTGCCAGTAGTATGTGGCAGGGGGATGAAAAACTGTTTTTT
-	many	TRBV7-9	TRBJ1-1	CASSLPLWPFGTEAFF	TGTGCCAGCAGCCTCCCCTTGTGGCCTTTTGGGACTGAAGCTTTCTTT
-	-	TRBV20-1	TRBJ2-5	CSASTWGGETQYF	TGCAGTGCCTCGACCTGGGGTGGAGAGACCCAGTACTTC
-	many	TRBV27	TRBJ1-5	CASRPKGMGSQPQHF	TGTGCCAGCAGACCTAAAGGAATGGGGAGTCAGCCCCAGCATTTT
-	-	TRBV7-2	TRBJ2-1	CASSFDRTSYNEQFF	TGTGCCAGCAGCTTCGACAGGACCTCCTACAATGAGCAGTTCTTC
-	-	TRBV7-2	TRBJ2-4	CATGSAGERQNIQYF	TGTGCCACGGGGTCGGCAGGCGAGAGGCAAAACATTCAGTACTTC
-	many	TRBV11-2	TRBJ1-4	CASSRRGANEKLFF	TGTGCCAGCAGCCGTCGTGGTGCCAATGAAAAACTGTTTTTT
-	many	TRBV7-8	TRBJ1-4	CASRREGEKLFF	TGTGCCAGCAGAAGGGAGGGTGAAAAACTGTTTTTT
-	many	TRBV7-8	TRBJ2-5	CASSLLAVGRAEETQYF	TGTGCCAGCAGCTTACTAGCAGTCGGGCGAGCAGAAGAGACCCAGTACTTC
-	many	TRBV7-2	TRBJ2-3	CASRRRSNSDTQYF	TGTGCCAGCCGCCGTAGGTCTAACAGCGATACGCAGTATTTT
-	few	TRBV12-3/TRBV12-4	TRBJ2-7	CASRTTSSYEQYF	TGTGCCAGCAGGACGACTAGCTCCTACGAGCAGTACTTC
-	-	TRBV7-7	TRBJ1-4	CASSPTGAGEKLFF	TGTGCCAGCAGCCCAACCGGCGCGGGAGAAAAACTGTTTTTT
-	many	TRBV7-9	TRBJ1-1	CASSFQGAQRAEAFF	TGTGCCAGCAGCTTTCAAGGGGCGCAGAGAGCTGAAGCTTTCTTT
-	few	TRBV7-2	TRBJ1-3	CASSLLLSGNTIYF	TGTGCCAGCAGCTTATTGTTGTCTGGAAACACCATATATTTT
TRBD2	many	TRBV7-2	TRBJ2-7	CASSPRLAGSYEQYF	TGTGCCAGCAGCCCCCGACTAGCGGGATCATACGAGCAGTACTTC
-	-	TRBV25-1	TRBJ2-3	CASSDPGVAEFTQYF	TGTGCCAGCAGTGACCCGGGGGTAGCGGAGTTTACGCAGTATTTT
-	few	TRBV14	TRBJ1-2	CASSQERGGTRLNYGYTF	TGTGCCAGCAGCCAAGAGAGGGGGGGGACAAGATTAAACTATGGCTACACCTTC